This T cell receptor beta chain was captured by sequencing in a study of cytomegalovirus exposure and HLA in healthy donors. The approximately 120-subject validation cohort, separate from the roughly 700-subject first cohort, included the donors. Concerning this clone: Its antigen is undetermined.

Study-level findings and limits: The classifier reportedly diagnosed cytomegalovirus status with high specificity and sensitivity.

With 4 bases clipped from V and 2 bases from J, the junction kept 7 bases outside the gene matches. Germline V gene data show CDR1 as SEHNR and CDR2 as FQNEAQ (reference sequence). CDR3 size: 15 residues. Libraries were prepared by immunoSEQ multiplex PCR; TCRdb keeps only in-frame clonotypes and omits some of them. The sample has about 160,000 clones, about nine tenths seen once. This receptor was identified in a woman aged 25 to 39 in good health and CMV-seronegative. Sequences were obtained from PBMCs. This rearrangement joins TRBV7-9 to TRBJ2-7, with 8 bases fitting TRBD1. CDR3 DNA: TGTGCCAGCAGCTCGACGGGACAGGCCGCCTACGAGCAGTACTTC. Amino acid sequence: CASSSTGQAAYEQYF.